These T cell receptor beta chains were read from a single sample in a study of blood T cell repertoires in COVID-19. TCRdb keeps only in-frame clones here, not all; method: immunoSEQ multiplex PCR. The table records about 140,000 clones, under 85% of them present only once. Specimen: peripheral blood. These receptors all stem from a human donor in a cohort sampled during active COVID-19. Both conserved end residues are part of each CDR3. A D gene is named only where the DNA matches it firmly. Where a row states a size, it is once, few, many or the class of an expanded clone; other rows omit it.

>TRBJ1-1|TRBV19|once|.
TGTGCCAGTATTTGGGGGCGCGGGAACACTGAAGCTTTCTTT
CASIWGRGNTEAFF
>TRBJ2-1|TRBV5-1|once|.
TGCGCCAGCAGCTTACCCATAGGGGGTGAGCAGTTCTTC
CASSLPIGGEQFF
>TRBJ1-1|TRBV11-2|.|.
TGTGCCAGCAGCTTAGAGGGGGGGATCACTGAAGCTTTCTTT
CASSLEGGITEAFF
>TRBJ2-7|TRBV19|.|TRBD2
TGTGCCAGTAGTATCCGACGGGGGGATGAGCAGTACTTC
CASSIRRGDEQYF
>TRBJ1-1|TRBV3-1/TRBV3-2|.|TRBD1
TGTGCCAGCAGCCAAGGGACAGGTGCTACTGAAGCTTTCTTT
CASSQGTGATEAFF
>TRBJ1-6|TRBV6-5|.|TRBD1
TGTGCCAGCAGTTACAACGGGCAGGGGGCGTATTCACCCCTCCACTTT
CASSYNGQGAYSPLHF
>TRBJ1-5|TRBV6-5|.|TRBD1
TGTGCCAGCAGCCTCACAGGGGGCTCTCAGCCCCAGCATTTT
CASSLTGGSQPQHF
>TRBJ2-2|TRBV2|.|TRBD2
TGTGCCAGCCTAGCGGCTAACACCGGGGAGCTGTTTTTT
CASLAANTGELFF
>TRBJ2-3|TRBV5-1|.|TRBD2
TGCGCCAGCAGCTTAGGGACTAGCGCCCGCACAGATACGCAGTATTTT
CASSLGTSARTDTQYF
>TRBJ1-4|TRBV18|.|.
TGTGCCAGCTCCTACACAGGGCTTAATGAAAAACTGTTTTTT
CASSYTGLNEKLFF
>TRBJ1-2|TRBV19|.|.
TGTGCCAGTAGTTCAGGGGAAGGTATCTATGGCTACACCTTC
CASSSGEGIYGYTF
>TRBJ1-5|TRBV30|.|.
TGTGCCTGGAGTGTACGAAGAGATGCCTATAGCAATCAGCCCCAGCATTTT
CAWSVRRDAYSNQPQHF
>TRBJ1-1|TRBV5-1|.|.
TGCGCCAGCAGCTTGGTGGGCGCGCTAGAAGCTTTCTTT
CASSLVGALEAFF
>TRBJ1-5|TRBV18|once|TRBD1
TGTGCCAGCTCACACACAGGGGATGGCAATCAGCCCCAGCATTTT
CASSHTGDGNQPQHF
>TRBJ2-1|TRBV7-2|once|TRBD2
TGTGCCAGCACCCTCCCTAGCGGGTACAATGAGCAGTTCTTC
CASTLPSGYNEQFF
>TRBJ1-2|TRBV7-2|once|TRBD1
TGTGCCAGCAGTTTCAGGGGGCAGGGAGGCTACACCTTC
CASSFRGQGGYTF
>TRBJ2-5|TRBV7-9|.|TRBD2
TGTGCCAACGAGGGTCTAGCGGGTCTCGAGACCCAGTACTTC
CANEGLAGLETQYF
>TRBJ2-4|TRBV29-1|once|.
TGCAGCGTTGAAGGGGGGCCTAGCGGATTCAAAAACATTCAGTACTTC
CSVEGGPSGFKNIQYF
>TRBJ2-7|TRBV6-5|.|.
TGTGCCAGCAGGGGGGGGACATCTAACCACGAGCAGTACTTC
CASRGGTSNHEQYF
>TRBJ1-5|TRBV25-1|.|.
TGTGCCAGCAGTGAATCATCAGGGGCCCATCAGCCCCAGCATTTT
CASSESSGAHQPQHF
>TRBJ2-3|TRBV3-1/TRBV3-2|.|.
TGTGCCAGCAGCCAAGACCTAGCCACAGATACGCAGTATTTT
CASSQDLATDTQYF
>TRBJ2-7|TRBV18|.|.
TGTGCCAGCTCACCGGTACAGAACTCCTACGAGCAGTACTTC
CASSPVQNSYEQYF
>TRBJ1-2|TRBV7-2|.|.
TGTGCCAGCAGCTCGCCCTCGAAGGAGCGGGTTTGGGGCTACACCTTC
CASSSPSKERVWGYTF
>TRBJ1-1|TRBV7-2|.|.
TGTGCCAGCAGCCGGGACACGGCAGGGAAGGGCACTGAAGCTTTCTTT
CASSRDTAGKGTEAFF